The next 2 T cell receptor beta chains were all read from a single sample in a study of spatial heterogeneity in lung cancer. The study, taken as a whole, reports: Tumoral mutation counts were tracked by counts of expanded intratumoral alpha and beta TCRs.

Antigens of these TCRs are unknown. Sample time point: sample taken at primary tumor resection. Via MiXCR, TCRdb re-called the 5' RACE reads, giving one row per CDR3 protein. Here the sample spans around 7,800 distinct CDR3 sequences, around 8.4% being singletons. The material was lung tumor tissue, obtained at surgery. The receptors originated from a male donor with early-stage non-small cell lung cancer.

About this clonotype: The size of this beta chain means little, since it is a stray read in a library made for alpha chains. The chain couples TRBV7-2 to TRBJ1-6; TRBD1 agrees at 10 bases. Germline CDR1 is SGHTA and CDR2 is FQGNSA. V was clipped by 4 bases and J by 2 bases; unmatched bases: 5. The CDR3 is made up of 17 amino acids. DNA for the CDR3: TGTGCCAGCAGCTACCGACAGGGGGCGACCTATAATTCACCCCTCCACTTT. Translating it yields CASSYRQGATYNSPLHF.

Relative to its sample, this clonotype is medium-sized. This beta chain is an unintended read in a library built for alpha chains; its size means little. The J gene is TRBJ1-1, the V gene TRBV12-3 or TRBV12-4; D gene uncertain. V was trimmed by 1 base and J by 2 bases, leaving 5 bases between them. The CDR3 is 13 residues long. In nucleotides, the CDR3 is TGTGCCAGCAGTTTAGGCAGAAACACTGAAGCTTTCTTT. Translating gives CASSLGRNTEAFF.